Sequencing of this TCR beta chain was carried out in a study of control samples from healthy donors and cancer patients (TCRdb year 2020). Libraries came from the immunoSEQ multiplex PCR assay. This immuneACCESS table, as held by TCRdb, lists in-frame sequences with V and J called but not all clones. Of the missing ones, under half trace to an unresolved V gene in checked studies; the others have no known cause. This sample has around 72,000 clones in its table, and roughly 82% of those were observed once. More than 13% of the sample is in the top ten clones. Remarks on this clone: Its target antigen remains unknown. One base away there is no much larger clone; base qualities are not given.

Sequenced material: blood. The TCR originated in a man aged 50-60 years in good health.

DNA sequence: TGTGCCAGCAGTGCGACAGTTGAAGCTTTCTTT. It specifies CASSATVEAFF. The rearranged segments are TRBV2 and TRBJ1-1; TRBD1 is possibly the D segment (5 matching bases). Via the germline V gene, CDR1 is SNHLY and CDR2 FYNNEI. The junction carries 7 bases between V and J, which are trimmed by 4 bases and 7 bases respectively. Including the terminal cysteine and phenylalanine, the CDR3 comprises 11 residues. Only CDR3 DNA is held: 33 bases, read in frame from base 1.